This entry concerns a single T cell receptor beta chain. What it binds is unknown. The source of the sample is a study of graft-versus-host responses after intestinal transplantation. In the study overall: Every transplant recipient was induced with anti-thymocyte globulin, then maintained on tacrolimus and steroids for around 3 years.

Germline V gives CDR1 MNHEY, CDR2 SVGAGI. This CDR3 is built from 15 residues. The V segment lost 3 bases and the J segment 7 bases; nucleotides outside the gene matches: 10. Sequencing was performed with immunoSEQ multiplex PCR; in TCRdb, only in-frame clones are kept and a portion is missing. Of about 120,000 clones listed, 85% to 95% are singletons. This chain joins TRBV6-5 and TRBJ2-3; 7 nucleotides match TRBD2. The sequence was obtained from a human donor who received an intestinal transplant. The sequencing here drew on unstimulated CD4+ T cells sorted from spleen or lymph node cells, taken before intestinal transplant. This chain's CDR3 is CASSYGEGRRNTQYF. The CDR3 DNA is TGTGCCAGCAGTTATGGGGAGGGCCGAAGAAATACGCAGTATTTT.